The rows below give T cell receptor beta chains drawn from one sample of a study of OX40 agonist ivuxolimab in advanced cancers. Only in-frame clones appear in the TCRdb table, and some are missing; sequencing was by immunoSEQ multiplex PCR. The table shows 40,000 to 45,000 clones, with over 80% occurring only once. The source was CD4+ or CD8+ T cells sorted from blood, collected in a trial of the OX40 agonist ivuxolimab. Source of these receptors: an adult with an advanced solid tumor such as melanoma, head and neck, liver or kidney cancer. CDR3s include the opening cysteine and the closing phenylalanine or tryptophan. D genes are given only for firm matches. Only some rows state a clone size, as once, few, many or a class for expanded clones.

v_gene	abundance	j_gene	d_gene	CDR3nt	CDR3aa
TRBV7-6	-	TRBJ2-7	-	TGTGCCAGCAGCCTGGGGGGCACCTACGAGCAGTACTTC	CASSLGGTYEQYF
TRBV7-9	few	TRBJ1-1	-	TGTGCCAGCAGCTTAGTGGGAGGGAACACTGAAGCTTTCTTT	CASSLVGGNTEAFF
TRBV18	-	TRBJ2-7	-	TGTGCCAGCTCACCAACTTTACAAATCAACGAGCAGTACTTC	CASSPTLQINEQYF
TRBV10-1	-	TRBJ2-1	-	TGCGCCAGCAGTGAGGCCAACCCGAATGAGCAGTTCTTC	CASSEANPNEQFF
TRBV11-3	-	TRBJ2-1	-	TGTGCCAGCAGCTTTGAACCGGAGGGCGAGCAGTTCTTC	CASSFEPEGEQFF
TRBV27	-	TRBJ1-2	TRBD1	TGTGCCAGCTCCTACACATGGACAGGGACGTATGGCTACACCTTC	CASSYTWTGTYGYTF
TRBV5-6	few	TRBJ1-3	-	TGTGCCAGCAGCTTGGGGGGATTCTCTGGAAACACCATATATTTT	CASSLGGFSGNTIYF
TRBV7-8	once	TRBJ1-2	TRBD1	TGTGCCAGCAGCTCACCCGGGACAGGGTCCTATGGCTACACCTTC	CASSSPGTGSYGYTF
TRBV28	-	TRBJ2-7	TRBD2	TGTGCCAGCAGTTTTGAACTAGCGGGGCTCACCTACGAGCAGTACTTC	CASSFELAGLTYEQYF
TRBV5-8	few	TRBJ2-1	-	TGTGCCAGCAGCTACCTCACCCACACCAGCTCCTACAATGAGCAGTTCTTC	CASSYLTHTSSYNEQFF
TRBV7-2	-	TRBJ2-7	TRBD2	TGTGCCAGCAGCCCCGCCGGGAGGGACGAGCAGTACTTC	CASSPAGRDEQYF
TRBV19	once	TRBJ2-7	-	TGTGCCAGTAGTATTGGGGCACTCCGGGACGAGCAGTACTTC	CASSIGALRDEQYF
TRBV7-9	few	TRBJ1-1	-	TGTGCCAAAATGGTGGGGACTGAAGCTTTCTTT	CAKMVGTEAFF
TRBV30	-	TRBJ2-3	TRBD2	TGTGCCTGGACTCGGGGACTAGCGGGAAGGGGGGATACGCAGTATTTT	CAWTRGLAGRGDTQYF
TRBV18	once	TRBJ1-1	-	TGTGCCAGCTCAGTAGCGGGGAACACTGAAGCTTTCTTT	CASSVAGNTEAFF
TRBV19	-	TRBJ2-1	-	TGTGCCAGTAGTATGACTTGGGGGCCGGGTAATGAGCAGTTCTTC	CASSMTWGPGNEQFF
TRBV27	-	TRBJ2-1	-	TGTGCCAGCAGTTGGGGGAATGAGCAGTTCTTC	CASSWGNEQFF
TRBV7-2	-	TRBJ1-4	-	TGTGCCAGCAGCTTAGAGCCAAATGAAAAACTGTTTTTT	CASSLEPNEKLFF
TRBV5-1	-	TRBJ2-1	-	TGCGCCAGCAGCTTAGAGGATAGCTCCTACAATGAGCAGTTCTTC	CASSLEDSSYNEQFF
TRBV4-3	-	TRBJ1-2	-	TGCGCCAGCAGCCAAGATTTATCAGGCCAGTATGGCTACACCTTC	CASSQDLSGQYGYTF
TRBV7-2	once	TRBJ1-2	-	TGTGCCAGCAGCGCCGAACCAGGGGAGGGAGGCTACACCTTC	CASSAEPGEGGYTF
TRBV7-8	-	TRBJ1-1	-	TGTGCCAGTCGAGCGGGTGAGGGGACGAACACTGAAGCTTTCTTT	CASRAGEGTNTEAFF
TRBV11-2	-	TRBJ2-5	-	TGTGCCAGCAACTCGGGACAAAAAGAGACCCAGTACTTC	CASNSGQKETQYF
TRBV12-5	-	TRBJ2-1	-	TGTGCTAGTGGTTTGAGACTAGAGCAAACTGAGCAGTTCTTC	CASGLRLEQTEQFF
TRBV6-1	-	TRBJ1-2	-	TGTGCCAGCAGTGAGCGACAGTCCCTTTGGGGCTACACCTTC	CASSERQSLWGYTF
TRBV6-4	-	TRBJ2-1	-	TGTGCCAGCAGTGACTCACAGGGTAATGAGCAGTTCTTC	CASSDSQGNEQFF
TRBV5-6	-	TRBJ2-7	-	TGTGCCAGCAGCTACCGCGGGCTGCAATTGTTCTACGAGCAGTACTTC	CASSYRGLQLFYEQYF
TRBV7-6	-	TRBJ1-3	-	TGTGCCAGCAGCTTAGTTCCCCACAGCACATACTCTGGAAACACCATATATTTT	CASSLVPHSTYSGNTIYF
TRBV29-1	-	TRBJ1-3	-	TGCAGCGTCCGGGATGGAAACACCATATATTTT	CSVRDGNTIYF
TRBV7-8	-	TRBJ2-5	TRBD2	TGTGCCAGCAGCTCTACTAGCGCCCAGTACTTC	CASSSTSAQYF
TRBV5-4	-	TRBJ2-7	-	TGTGCCAGCAGCTCGGGAGTATTCTACGAGCAGTACTTC	CASSSGVFYEQYF
TRBV10-3	few	TRBJ1-1	-	TGTGCCATCAGTGAGCCACAGGGCAAAGCTTTCTTT	CAISEPQGKAFF
TRBV2	-	TRBJ2-2	-	TGTGCCAGCAGTGAGCCCTCGATAGTAATATCCCGGGAGCTGTTTTTT	CASSEPSIVISRELFF
TRBV7-9	-	TRBJ1-1	-	TGTGCCAGCAGCTCCCAGGAGAACACTGAAGCTTTCTTT	CASSSQENTEAFF
TRBV5-4	-	TRBJ2-3	TRBD1	TGTGCCAGCAGACCGGACAGGGGAATAGATACGCAGTATTTT	CASRPDRGIDTQYF
TRBV2	-	TRBJ2-7	-	TGTGCCAGCACTCAAGTAAGGGGGAACGAGCAGTACTTC	CASTQVRGNEQYF
TRBV10-3	-	TRBJ2-1	TRBD2	TGTGCCATCAGTGAGCCGGGACTAGCGGTTAACAATGAGCAGTTCTTC	CAISEPGLAVNNEQFF
TRBV29-1	-	TRBJ2-3	-	TGCAGCGTTGCTTCGGGGTTCGACACAGATACGCAGTATTTT	CSVASGFDTDTQYF
TRBV5-1	few	TRBJ2-5	TRBD2	TGCGCCAGCAGCTTGTATGGGACTAACGAAGAGACCCAGTACTTC	CASSLYGTNEETQYF
TRBV7-9	once	TRBJ2-7	TRBD1	TGTGCCAGCAGCTTTCCCCTGACAGGGGAGTCCTACGAGCAGTACTTC	CASSFPLTGESYEQYF
TRBV5-5	-	TRBJ2-5	TRBD1	TGTGCCAGCAGCCAGACAGGGGGTAGGGAGACCCAGTACTTC	CASSQTGGRETQYF
TRBV5-1	-	TRBJ1-1	TRBD1	TGCGCCAGCAGCTCGGACACAGGGGGCGGAACTGAAGCTTTCTTT	CASSSDTGGGTEAFF
TRBV5-4	-	TRBJ1-3	-	TGTGCCAGCAGACCGGAGGGGGGGAACACCATATATTTT	CASRPEGGNTIYF